These 32 T cell receptor beta chains were sequenced from one sample in a study of T cell changes during pregnancy in multiple sclerosis. Method: immunoSEQ multiplex PCR; TCRdb's copy keeps in-frame clones and lacks some. The sample lists more than 40,000 clones; 90% to 95% were seen once. The sequencing here drew on CD8+ T cells from peripheral blood mononuclear cells, taken in the first trimester of pregnancy. The receptors come from a female donor with multiple sclerosis, enrolled in a pregnancy study.

Written as DNA, the CDR3 is TGTGCCAGCAGCCAAGTGGAGGGAGATGGGGGAAACATTCAGTACTTC. This translates into CASSQVEGDGGNIQYF. The chain has TRBV4-2 and TRBJ2-4, with a weak D call TRBD2 (6 bases). In germline, CDR1 is LGHNA, CDR2 YNFKEQ. CDR3 length: 16 residues. Trimming took 1 base from V and 6 from J, leaving 16 bases between them.

This clone has just one count. J is TRBJ1-1 and V is TRBV28; a possible D gene is TRBD1 (5 bases). V dropped 3 bases and J dropped 1 base, with 6 bases sitting between them. This CDR3 region has 13 residues. Germline V gives CDR1 MDHEN, CDR2 SYDVKM. The CDR3 DNA sequence: TGTGCCAGCAGTTTGGGGGGGAACACTGAAGCTTTCTTT. It codes for CASSLGGNTEAFF. Drawing the rest from reference TRBV28 and TRBJ1-1, the complete variable domain is DVKVTQSSRYLVKRTGEKVFLECVQDMDHENMFWYRQDPGLGLRLIYFSYDVKMKEKGDIPEGYSVSREKKERFSLILESASTNQTSMYLCASSLGGNTEAFFGQGTRLTVV.

V and J are TRBV5-4 and TRBJ2-1, with D maybe TRBD2 (6 bases). Germline V gene lookup returns CDR1 SGHNT and CDR2 YYREEE (reference sequence). Trimming cost V 0 bases and J 9 bases, with 7 bases left between them. CDR3 length equals 12 residues. In nucleotides, the CDR3 is TGTGCCAGCAGCTTGGCAGCGGGTGAGCAGTTCTTC. Its protein product is CASSLAAGEQFF.

DNA for the CDR3: TGTGCCAGCAGCGAAACGCGGGGGAGAAAGGAATACAATGAGCAGTTCTTC. As protein: CASSETRGRKEYNEQFF. The J gene is TRBJ2-1, the V gene TRBV21-1; TRBD2 was called by the table and not checked on the DNA. TRBV21-1 is a pseudogene segment. The CDR3 is 17 residues long.

The chain is built from TRBV4-3 and TRBJ1-1, with D maybe TRBD1 (6 bases). The length of the CDR3 is 15 residues. The germline V gene has CDR1 LGHNA and CDR2 YSLEER. V lost 1 base and J 8 bases, leaving 17 bases between the germline ends. The CDR3 nucleotides read TGCGCCAGCAGCCAAGCCAGGGGAGGGGGATGGGAAGCTTTCTTT. Translated: CASSQARGGGWEAFF.

CDR3 residues: CASSSQREYGSPLHF. CDR3 bases: TGTGCCAGCAGCTCTCAGCGAGAGTATGGTTCACCCCTCCACTTT. The chain has TRBV7-9 and TRBJ1-6, with D uncertain. Germline V gene sequence: CDR1 SEHNR, CDR2 FQNEAQ (reference sequence). V gave up 4 bases and J gave up 9 bases, with 16 bases separating them. The CDR3 totals 15 residues.

This clone was recorded once. V usage is TRBV7-6 and J usage is TRBJ2-7, with D possibly being TRBD1 (5 bases). The ends were cut back, 3 bases at V and 3 bases at J, with 12 bases in the middle. In germline, CDR1 is SGHVS, CDR2 FNYEAQ. The CDR3 length is 14 residues. The CDR3 nucleotides are TGTGCCAGCAGCTTGGAGCAGGGCCTCTACGAGCAGTACTTC. Translation: CASSLEQGLYEQYF.

V gene TRBV29-1 combines with J gene TRBJ2-1; 8 bases fit TRBD2. The CDR3 is 17 amino acids. The trim removed 6 bases at V and 2 bases at J, leaving 15 bases unmatched. Germline CDR1 SQVTM, CDR2 ANQGSEA. In DNA form, the CDR3 reads TGCAGCGTCCGGGGGGGGGATCAGGCCTCCGCCTACAATGAGCAGTTCTTC. Protein: CSVRGGDQASAYNEQFF.

J is TRBJ2-3 and V is TRBV5-1; unclear D gene. Germline CDR1 and CDR2: SGHRS and YFSETQ. The CDR3 sequence is 15 residues long. V was shortened by 0 bases and J by 2 bases, with 10 bases between the two germline ends. The CDR3 DNA reads TGCGCCAGCAGCTTGGTTTACATTCCCACAGATACGCAGTATTTT. This sequence encodes CASSLVYIPTDTQYF.

V is TRBV27 and J is TRBJ1-1; perhaps TRBD1 as D (6 bases). Trimming cost V 2 bases and J 5 bases, with 9 bases left between them. The CDR3 length is 13 residues. In germline, CDR1 is MNHEY, CDR2 SMNVEV (reference sequence). In DNA form, the CDR3 reads TGTGCCAGCAGTTTAGGGGGCTTAACTGAAGCTTTCTTT. It yields the protein CASSLGGLTEAFF.

The J gene is TRBJ1-4, the V gene TRBV4-1, with TRBD1 identical over 9 bases. Germline V gene lookup returns CDR1 MGHRA and CDR2 YSYEKL. Trimming cost V 1 base and J 7 bases; bases outside gene matches: 4. The CDR3 covers 15 residues. The DNA for the CDR3 is TGCGCCAGCAGCCAAGGACAGGGGGATAGTGAAAAACTGTTTTTT. It translates to CASSQGQGDSEKLFF.

The rearrangement joins TRBV28 to TRBJ2-1; D is unclear. The ends were cut back, 2 bases at V and 4 bases at J, with 15 bases in the middle. This CDR3 has 16 residues. Germline V CDR1 and CDR2: MDHEN, SYDVKM. The CDR3 DNA follows: TGTGCCAGCAGTTTAACAGCAAATCCAAATTACAATGAGCAGTTCTTC. Its translation is CASSLTANPNYNEQFF.

The chain carries TRBV9 and TRBJ2-5; no reliable D call. This CDR3 has 12 residues. Between the trimmed V and J ends, which lost 4 bases and 5 bases, there was a span of 9 bases. Germline-derived CDR1 and CDR2 are SGDLS and YYNGEE. DNA of the CDR3: TGTGCCAGCAGCCCCCCAGGCGAGACCCAGTACTTC. This encodes CASSPPGETQYF.

This clone was recorded only once. The chain combines TRBV10-2 with TRBJ1-1, with 10 bases lining up with TRBD1. This CDR3 spans 13 amino acids. The V segment lost 8 bases and the J segment 5 bases; nucleotides outside the gene matches: 5. The germline CDR1 and CDR2 sequences are WSHSY and SAAADI. The CDR3 reads CASRDRGKTEAFF. CDR3 bases: TGCGCCAGCCGGGACAGGGGCAAAACTGAAGCTTTCTTT.

The chain uses TRBV4-3 and TRBJ1-3; no firm D call. This CDR3 has 17 residues. Germline CDR1 LGHNA, CDR2 YSLEER. Trimming cost V 0 bases and J 1 base, with 13 bases left between them. The CDR3 DNA is TGCGCCAGCAGCCAAGACCGCCCTATAAATTCTGGAAACACCATATATTTT. Translated: CASSQDRPINSGNTIYF.

DNA of the CDR3: TGTGCCAGCAGTGAGAGGGGGTCAAAATATGGCTACACCTTC. Its protein is CASSERGSKYGYTF. The V gene is TRBV2, the J gene TRBJ1-2, with a tentative D call TRBD1 (6 bases). V was trimmed by 3 bases and J by 5 bases, leaving 13 bases between them. Germline assignment: CDR1 SNHLY and CDR2 FYNNEI. This CDR3 contains 14 residues.

This clone was detected a few times. In nucleotides, the CDR3 is TGTGCCAGCAGTGAGGGGGACAGTTTATCACCCCTCCACTTT. It is translated as CASSEGDSLSPLHF. The rearrangement uses TRBV2 and TRBJ1-6; 7 bases align to TRBD1. Germline loops: CDR1 SNHLY, CDR2 FYNNEI. V lost 3 bases, J lost 10 bases, and 6 bases stayed unmatched. CDR3 length: 14 residues.

V and J are TRBV27 and TRBJ2-7; D gene uncertain. The CDR3 length is 10 residues. From germline, CDR1 is MNHEY and CDR2 SMNVEV (reference sequence). Trimming removed 8 bases from V and 2 bases from J, with 4 bases in between. The CDR3 reads CASGAYEQYF. The CDR3 DNA is TGTGCCAGCGGAGCCTACGAGCAGTACTTC.

The V and J genes are TRBV5-1 and TRBJ2-7, with 10 bases aligning to TRBD2. V shed 0 bases and J 6 bases; nucleotides not matched to a gene: 3. This CDR3 spans 14 amino acids. Germline V gives CDR1 SGHRS, CDR2 YFSETQ. The CDR3 coding sequence is TGCGCCAGCAGCTTGGCTAGCGGGAGTGGCGAGCAGTACTTC. Translation gives CASSLASGSGEQYF.

The CDR3 DNA reads as TGTGCCAGCGACTCGGTCTACGATAGCAATCAGCCCCAGCATTTT. It codes for CASDSVYDSNQPQHF. The V call is TRBV28, the J call TRBJ1-5; D remains ambiguous. This CDR3 is built from 15 residues. Trimming stripped 8 bases from V and 0 bases from J, with 14 bases between. The germline gives CDR1 MDHEN, CDR2 SYDVKM.

V gene TRBV27 combines with J gene TRBJ2-1; TRBD2 agrees at 7 bases. The length of the CDR3 is 16 residues. Germline lookup yields CDR1 MNHEY and CDR2 SMNVEV (reference sequence). The trim removed 7 bases at V and 10 bases at J, leaving 19 bases unmatched. The CDR3 DNA reads TGTGCCAGCAAAGATGGGCCCGGGAGGCCTCCTGGGGAGCAGTTCTTC. As protein: CASKDGPGRPPGEQFF.

This chain connects TRBV7-9 to TRBJ2-2; TRBD2 agrees at 7 bases. This CDR3 is built from 16 residues. CDR1 SEHNR and CDR2 FQNEAQ come from the germline V gene (reference sequence). V shed 5 bases and J 2 bases; nucleotides not matched to a gene: 8. The CDR3 DNA is TGTGCCAGCAGCCTCCTCGGGGGGACTAACACCGGGGAGCTGTTTTTT. It is translated as CASSLLGGTNTGELFF.

This clone was seen only once. The chain employs TRBV15 and TRBJ2-7; TRBD2 aligns across 9 bases. The germline V gene has CDR1 LNHNV and CDR2 YYDKDF (reference sequence). The CDR3 totals 12 residues. V shed 5 bases, J shed 4 bases, and the junction held 0 bases outside the gene matches. CDR3 nucleotide sequence: TGTGCCACCAGCGCGGGGGGGTACGAGCAGTACTTC. This encodes CATSAGGYEQYF.

The chain links TRBV6-5 to TRBJ1-6; possible D gene TRBD1, 6 bases. This CDR3 has 15 amino acids. In germline, CDR1 is MNHEY, CDR2 SVGAGI. The V end lost 5 bases, the J end lost 3 bases, and 11 bases lay between the germline ends. The CDR3 loop is CASSTGDNYNSPLHF. CDR3 nucleotides: TGTGCCAGCAGTACCGGGGACAACTATAATTCACCCCTCCACTTT.

The rearrangement uses TRBV2 and TRBJ1-2, with TRBD1 matching 9 bases. CDR1 is SNHLY, CDR2 FYNNEI, per germline. This CDR3 contains 17 residues. V gave up 5 bases and J gave up 4 bases; unmatched junction bases: 14. In DNA form, the CDR3 reads TGTGCCAGCAGTACATTCGGGACAGGGAGGGAGCTCTATGGCTACACCTTC. Protein product: CASSTFGTGRELYGYTF.

Of note for this clone: The sample holds other DNA sequences that translate to the same CDR3. The chain combines TRBV7-9 with TRBJ2-3; 12 bases fit TRBD2. V lost 4 bases, J lost 3 bases, and 14 bases stayed unmatched. Germline V gene lookup returns CDR1 SEHNR and CDR2 FQNEAQ (reference sequence). The CDR3 is 19 amino acids. CDR3 DNA: TGTGCCAGCAGCTCCACTCGACTAGCGGGAGCTGCGGGAACAGATACGCAGTATTTT. It specifies CASSSTRLAGAAGTDTQYF.

The chain has TRBV19 and TRBJ2-7, with D perhaps TRBD2 (6 bases). V lost 1 base, J lost 6 bases, and 19 bases lay in between. This CDR3 is 16 amino acids long. Germline CDR1 is LNHDA and CDR2 is SQIVND (reference sequence). The chain's CDR3 is CASSIGVRGEGGEQYF. The DNA of the CDR3 is TGTGCCAGTAGTATAGGAGTGCGCGGTGAGGGAGGCGAGCAGTACTTC.

This clone was seen only once. The rearrangement joins TRBV11-2 to TRBJ2-3, with 15 nucleotides matching TRBD2. CDR1 SGHAT and CDR2 FQNNGV come from the germline V gene. The CDR3 runs 16 residues. V trimming: 4 bases; J trimming: 4 bases; junction bases outside the gene matches: 3. This chain's CDR3 is CASSSGLAGGPDTQYF. In DNA form, the CDR3 reads TGTGCCAGCAGCTCGGGACTAGCGGGGGGTCCAGATACGCAGTATTTT.

Note on this clone: The junction differs from germline at one of its ends, possibly a read error. Other DNA sequences from this sample encode an identical CDR3 as well. CDR3 amino acids: CAWRPGQGETGELFF. CDR3 coding DNA: TGTGCCTGGAGACCGGGACAGGGCGAAACCGGGGAACTGTTTTTT. This chain uses TRBV30 with TRBJ2-2, with TRBD1 matching over 9 bases. Germline CDR1 and CDR2: GTSNPN and SVGIG (reference sequence). The CDR3 is made up of 15 amino acids.

The chain uses TRBV19 and TRBJ1-1, with no clear D. The CDR3 totals 13 residues. The V end lost 2 bases, the J end lost 2 bases, and 6 bases lay between the germline ends. Germline V CDR1 and CDR2: LNHDA, SQIVND (reference sequence). The DNA for the CDR3 is TGTGCCAGTAGTATATACGGTAACACTGAAGCTTTCTTT. Translated: CASSIYGNTEAFF.

V usage is TRBV13 and J usage is TRBJ2-1, with TRBD2 matching over 12 bases. This CDR3 has 15 residues. The germline gives CDR1 PRHDT, CDR2 FYEKMQ (reference sequence). The J segment lost 7 bases and the V segment lost 5 bases, leaving 6 bases of the junction unmatched. The CDR3 here is CASSSLAGGHNEQFF. CDR3 coding DNA: TGTGCCAGCAGCAGTCTAGCGGGGGGGCATAATGAGCAGTTCTTC.

This clone was detected only once. This chain uses TRBV7-3 with TRBJ2-1, with 8 bases identical to TRBD2. This CDR3 spans 16 amino acids. The germline V gene encodes CDR1 SGHTA and CDR2 FQGTGA. Trimming at V came to 5 bases and at J to 5 bases, leaving 11 bases not matched to a gene. The CDR3 nucleotides read TGTGCCAGCAGCCCCCGATGGAGCGGGGGCAACAATGAGCAGTTCTTC. Translation: CASSPRWSGGNNEQFF.